The 16 T cell receptor beta chains below were found in one sample sequenced in a study of T cell clusters in autoimmune cytopenias. TRB was amplified from roughly 250 ng of peripheral blood genomic DNA per sample. TRB rearrangements were amplified by touch-down multiplex PCR with mixed TRB-A/B primers. Reanalyzing the multiplex PCR reads, TCRdb keeps one entry per CDR3 protein, without DNA. Found here are 4,500 to 6,500 distinct CDR3 sequences; the top ten clones hold roughly 19%. The sample was peripheral blood. These receptors originate from a human donor with an autoimmune cytopenia or autoimmune hepatitis (not recorded which).

By frequency, this clonotype registers medium-sized. This rearrangement joins TRBV29-1 to TRBJ2-1; TCRdb lists TRBD2, though no DNA is available to test this call. This CDR3 is built from 15 residues. Germline V lookup: CDR1 SQVTM, CDR2 ANQGSEA. This chain's CDR3 is CSVGGLAGWYNEQFF.

The rearrangement joins TRBV2 to TRBJ2-5; TCRdb designates TRBD2, a call that cannot be tested without DNA. The CDR3 extends over 15 amino acids. Germline V gene data show CDR1 as SNHLY and CDR2 as FYNNEI. The CDR3 loop is CASSGLLAEQETQYF. Complete variable domain (other parts from reference TRBV2 and TRBJ2-5): EPEVTQTPSHQVTQMGQEVILRCVPISNHLYFYWYRQILGQKVEFLVSFYNNEISEKSEIFDDQFSVERPDGSNFTLKIRSTKLEDSAMYFCASSGLLAEQETQYFGPGTRLLVL.

Measured by frequency, this clonotype is medium-sized. CDR3 region: CASTPMGYATNEKLFF. The chain uses TRBV19 and TRBJ1-4; TCRdb picks TRBD1, but there is no DNA to check that call. The germline V gene has CDR1 LNHDA and CDR2 SQIVND (reference sequence). CDR3 length equals 16 residues.

The chain carries TRBV12-3 or TRBV12-4 and TRBJ1-3; the D gene TCRdb calls, TRBD1, cannot be checked with no DNA. The CDR3 is 17 residues long. The CDR3 sequence: CASKSRGGVLSGNTIYF.

This chain uses TRBV5-1 with TRBJ2-3; absent DNA, TCRdb's TRBD2 call cannot be checked. This CDR3 is built from 14 residues. Germline CDR1 and CDR2: SGHRS and YFSETQ. The CDR3 here is CASSFAGDSDTQYF. Full variable domain (rest looked up from reference TRBV5-1 and TRBJ2-3): KAGVTQTPRYLIKTRGQQVTLSCSPISGHRSVSWYQQTPGQGLQFLFEYFSETQRNKGNFPGRFSGRQFSNSRSEMNVSTLELGDSALYLCASSFAGDSDTQYFGPGTRLTVL.

This chain joins TRBV6-5 and TRBJ2-1; the TRBD1 assignment by TCRdb is unverifiable without DNA. The V gene's germline CDR1 is MNHEY and CDR2 SVGAGI. This CDR3 is 14 amino acids long. The CDR3 sequence: CASRYTGAHNEQFF.

This chain connects TRBV6-5 to TRBJ2-2. This CDR3 region has 13 residues. The germline CDR1 and CDR2 sequences are MNHEY and SVGAGI. This CDR3 reads CASSYIGSGELFF.

The chain recombines TRBV18 with TRBJ2-2; the TCRdb D gene call, TRBD1, has no DNA to confirm it. Germline V gene lookup returns CDR1 KGHSH and CDR2 LQKENI. The CDR3 runs to 15 residues. The CDR3 loop reads CASESSAGAAGELFF.

This chain connects TRBV6-5 to TRBJ1-2. Germline-derived CDR1 and CDR2 are MNHEY and SVGAGI. The CDR3 is made up of 16 amino acids. The CDR3 protein is CASSYSPFGGSYGYTF.

V gene TRBV12-3 or TRBV12-4 combines with J gene TRBJ2-1. The CDR3 contains 13 residues. CDR3 sequence reads: CASSLSVINEQFF.

This clonotype ranks as medium-sized (0.01 to 0.1%) in terms of frequency. The chain links TRBV6-1 to TRBJ2-2. Germline lookup yields CDR1 MNHNS and CDR2 SASEGT. The CDR3 loop spans 15 amino acids. The CDR3 loop is CASSEGNGHTGELFF.

This clonotype is labeled medium-sized (0.01 to 0.1%) based on frequency. The chain carries TRBV7-9 and TRBJ2-3. The CDR3 is 12 amino acids. The germline V gene has CDR1 SEHNR and CDR2 FQNEAQ (reference sequence). CDR3 residues: CASSLATDTQYF. The variable domain in full, with the rest retrieved from reference TRBV7-9 and TRBJ2-3, is DTGVSQNPRHKITKRGQNVTFRCDPISEHNRLYWYRQTLGQGPEFLTYFQNEAQLEKSRLLSDRFSAERPKGSFSTLEIQRTEQGDSAMYLCASSLATDTQYFGPGTRLTVL.

The V call is TRBV20-1, the J call TRBJ1-6; there is no DNA to check the TCRdb D call of TRBD1. The CDR3 covers 15 residues. Germline V CDR1 and CDR2: DFQATT, SNEGSKA (reference sequence). The CDR3 loop is CSAREGGIGNSPLHF.

By frequency, this clonotype is medium-sized (0.01 to 0.1%). J is TRBJ1-1 and V is TRBV18; TCRdb picks TRBD1, but there is no DNA to check that call. The CDR3 runs to 14 residues. Germline lookup yields CDR1 KGHSH and CDR2 LQKENI. The CDR3 loop reads CASSEGQGGTEAFF. Together with reference TRBV18 and TRBJ1-1, the CDR3 gives the full variable domain: NAGVMQNPRHLVRRRGQEARLRCSPMKGHSHVYWYRQLPEEGLKFMVYLQKENIIDESGMPKERFSAEFPKEGPSILRIQQVVRGDSAAYFCASSEGQGGTEAFFGQGTRLTVV.

This clonotype is deemed medium-sized by its frequency. The chain recombines TRBV27 with TRBJ2-7. The germline V gene encodes CDR1 MNHEY and CDR2 SMNVEV (reference sequence). The CDR3 runs to 12 residues. The CDR3: CASSLSGLEQYF.

V is TRBV6-1 and J is TRBJ2-5; lacking DNA, the TRBD2 call made by TCRdb goes unchecked. CDR3 length: 15 amino acids. Germline loops: CDR1 MNHNS, CDR2 SASEGT. CDR3 amino acids: CASTELGPFQETQYF.